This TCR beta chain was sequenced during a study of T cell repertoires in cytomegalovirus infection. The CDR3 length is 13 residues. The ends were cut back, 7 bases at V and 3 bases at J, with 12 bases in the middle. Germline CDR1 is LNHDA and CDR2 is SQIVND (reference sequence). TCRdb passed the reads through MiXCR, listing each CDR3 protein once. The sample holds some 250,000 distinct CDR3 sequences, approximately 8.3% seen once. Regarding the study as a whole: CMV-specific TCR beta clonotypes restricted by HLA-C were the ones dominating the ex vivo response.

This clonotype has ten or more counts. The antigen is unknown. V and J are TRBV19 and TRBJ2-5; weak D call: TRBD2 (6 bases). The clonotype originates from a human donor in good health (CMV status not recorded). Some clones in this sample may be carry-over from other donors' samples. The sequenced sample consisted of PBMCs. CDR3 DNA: TGTGCCAGTACCCGGGGGAACGAAGAGACCCAGTACTTC. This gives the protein CASTRGNEETQYF.